This T cell receptor (beta chain) is drawn from a study of regulatory T cells in long-lasting Graves disease. Overall study results and limits: Persistent patients shared more public clonotypes (about 2,800) than newly diagnosed patients (approximately 960). Thyroid tissue went unstudied; only peripheral blood was examined.

Indicated time point: newly diagnosed GD, antithyroid drugs for less than 3 months. Isolated PBMC RNA provided the starting material for the TCR library. Construction of the TCR beta libraries employed iRepertoire HTBI primers in conjunction with Arm-PCR of CDR3 regions. Original data processing: Across all samples, more than 60 TRBV segments and 14 TRBJ segments were identified. TCRdb called the multiplex PCR reads again in MiXCR, with one record for every CDR3 protein. Here the V and J calls rest on TCRdb's processing, not on the authors' analysis. The table shows about 240,000 distinct CDR3 sequences, with around 20% occurring only once. Germline-derived CDR1 and CDR2 are MNHNS and SASEGT. With 4 bases clipped from V and 3 bases from J, the junction kept 3 bases outside the gene matches. CDR3 length: 14 amino acids. Comments on this clonotype: Its antigen is undetermined.

The chain is built from TRBV6-1 and TRBJ2-7; 10 nucleotides line up with TRBD2. The material sequenced was peripheral blood mononuclear cells (PBMCs), taken at new diagnosis, from a patient treated with antithyroid drugs. This TCR came from a female donor with Graves disease. The CDR3 coding sequence is TGTGCCAGCAGTGTGAGCGGGGGGGACTACGAGCAGTACTTC. It yields the protein CASSVSGGDYEQYF.